Below, one T cell receptor (beta chain) is given with its context. This CDR3 has 15 amino acids. CDR1 is SGHTA, CDR2 FQGTGA, per germline. Trimming took off 5 bases at V and 2 bases at J, with 15 bases between the two ends. This sample is drawn from a study of technical replicates of blood from a handful of donors. Clones were sequenced by immunoSEQ multiplex PCR, and TCRdb holds only the in-frame ones, with some missing. The sample consists of 70,000 or so clones, around nine tenths of them appearing once. The clonotype originates from a human donor in good health. Some clones in this sample may be carry-over from other donors' samples. Sequenced sample: PBMCs. This rearrangement joins TRBV7-3 to TRBJ2-5; D may be TRBD1 (6 bases). The CDR3, as DNA: TGTGCCAGCAGCAGAGATGGGACACGACAAGAGACCCAGTACTTC. It encodes CASSRDGTRQETQYF. Full variable domain (remainder filled in from reference TRBV7-3 and TRBJ2-5): GAGVSQTPSNKVTEKGKYVELRCDPISGHTALYWYRQSLGQGPEFLIYFQGTGAADDSGLPNDRFFAVRPEGSVSTLKIQRTERGDSAVYLCASSRDGTRQETQYFGPGTRLLVL.